This T cell receptor (beta chain) was sequenced in a study of CD8 T cells in Susac syndrome. RNA amounts of about 0.5 to 1 ug underwent reverse transcription with random hexamers. Amplification of TCR beta CDR3 across 54 Vbeta and 13 Jbeta was performed with immunoSEQ multiplex PCR. TCRdb independently ran MiXCR on the immunoSEQ multiplex PCR reads; one entry per CDR3 protein. Of 130,000 to 150,000 distinct CDR3 sequences in the sample, approximately 94% are singletons; the top ten hold less than 0.095%. Germline CDR1 and CDR2: MNHEY and SMNVEV (reference sequence). This CDR3 has 13 amino acids. The trim removed 6 bases at V and 6 bases at J, leaving 5 bases unmatched.

The TCR was taken from a human donor in good health. Sample: CD4+ T cells from PBMCs. The chain recombines TRBV27 with TRBJ1-5; 7 nucleotides align to TRBD1. As DNA, the CDR3 is TGTGCCAGCAGACAGGGGTTGGGTCAGCCCCAGCATTTT. Its translation: CASRQGLGQPQHF.